The present TCR beta chain was sequenced within a study of cytomegalovirus exposure and HLA in healthy donors. The study's findings and limits: Later on, an analysis tied 15,000 to 20,000 TCR beta sequences to HLA alleles at 0.05 false discovery rate.

V lost 2 bases, J lost 6 bases, and 14 bases lay in between. The CDR3 loop spans 14 amino acids. CDR1 is SGHVS, CDR2 FQNEAQ, per germline. This PCR relied on a set of 60 Vbeta primers and 13 Jbeta primers. Some clones are missing from TCRdb's copy, which holds only in-frame ones; the method was immunoSEQ multiplex PCR. The repertoire has around 95,000 clones, approximately 76% of them found once; the top ten carry roughly 9.1%. With regard to this clone: The antigen is unknown.

Healthy individuals who donated bone marrow served as the donors. This sequence joins TRBV7-8 and TRBJ2-7; tentatively, D is TRBD2 (6 bases). The clonotype originates from a man under 40 in good health and CMV-seropositive. Source material: PBMCs. CDR3 loop: CASSLRPGRTEQYF. The CDR3 DNA reads TGTGCCAGCAGCTTACGGCCAGGGAGGACCGAGCAGTACTTC.